Described below is a single TCR beta chain sequence and its context. The data were obtained in a study of T cell clones after liver transplantation. Study-level background: Timepoints were pre-transplant, pre-withdrawal, and after withdrawal was completed or failed.

Repertoires were generated with immunoSEQ multiplex PCR, while TCRdb's copy carries only in-frame clones and drops some. Found here are over 50,000 clones, about 81% of them singletons; the top ten hold approximately 8.5%. Germline V CDR1 and CDR2: MDHEN, SYDVKM. The V gene lost 5 bases and the J gene lost 5 bases, with 9 bases spanning the gap. The CDR3 consists of 12 residues. The clonotype originates from a human donor who received a liver transplant. The rearrangement joins TRBV28 to TRBJ1-2; D uncertain. The specimen was CD4+ T cells from blood, collected before liver transplant. The CDR3 loop is CASSLERYGYTF. The DNA for the CDR3 is TGTGCCAGCAGTCTCGAGAGATATGGCTACACCTTC.